The present T cell receptor beta chain was sequenced within a study of tumor-infiltrating lymphocytes in oesophageal squamous cell carcinoma. TCRdb used MiXCR to reprocess the PCR reads, holding one entry per CDR3 protein. The sample includes over 14,000 distinct CDR3 sequences, over 45% seen only once; the top ten take over 15%. The sequence was obtained from a male donor with esophageal squamous cell carcinoma. The source material was esophageal tumor tissue.

The CDR3 reads CASSNTGLRQPQHF. The CDR3 DNA is TGTGCCAGTAGTAACACAGGTTTGAGGCAGCCCCAGCATTTT. This chain connects TRBV19 to TRBJ1-5; weak D call: TRBD1 (5 bases). CDR1 is LNHDA, CDR2 SQIVND, per germline (reference sequence). Trimming pared 4 bases from V and 7 bases from J, leaving 14 bases between. There are 14 residues in the CDR3.